Presented here are 5 T cell receptor beta chains from one specimen sequenced in a study of T-cell reconstitution after alpha-beta-depleted transplantation in children. The authors prepared the TCRbeta library with unique molecular identifiers. TCRdb independently ran MiXCR on the PCR reads; one entry per CDR3 protein. Among fewer than 550,000 distinct CDR3 sequences listed, around 16% were seen once. Here the sequenced sample was PBMCs, mostly from graft donor cells, taken 360 days after TCRalphabeta/CD19-depleted stem cell transplant. The receptor source for this set is a boy younger than two who had a stem cell transplant for Wiskott-Aldrich syndrome, so the T cells may come from the graft donor.

This clonotype was found many times. The V and J genes are TRBV20-1 and TRBJ2-3; D call uncertain. The CDR3 has 13 residues. In germline, CDR1 is DFQATT, CDR2 SNEGSKA (reference sequence). The V end lost 3 bases, the J end lost 8 bases, and 15 bases lay between the germline ends. CDR3 amino acids: CSASEVALGTQYF. The CDR3 coding sequence is TGCAGTGCTAGTGAAGTAGCCTTGGGTACGCAGTATTTT.

This sequence joins TRBV3-1 and TRBJ2-5; 10 bases align to TRBD2. With 0 bases clipped from V and 3 bases from J, the junction kept 4 bases outside the gene matches. This CDR3 contains 16 residues. In germline, CDR1 is LGHDT, CDR2 YNNKEL (reference sequence). The CDR3 protein is CASSQDVLAGEETQYF. The CDR3 DNA follows: TGTGCCAGCAGCCAAGATGTGCTAGCGGGAGAAGAGACCCAGTACTTC.

The CDR3 bases are TGTGCCAGCAGCTTAGTAACCTCGGATACGCAGTATTTT. Translated, it gives CASSLVTSDTQYF. The chain carries TRBV7-2 and TRBJ2-3; D ambiguous. Trimming cost V 1 base and J 6 bases, with 8 bases left between them. This CDR3 is 13 amino acids long. Germline assignment: CDR1 SGHTA and CDR2 FQGNSA.

The V call is TRBV7-9, the J call TRBJ2-1; the match to TRBD2 covers 11 bases. CDR3 length: 17 amino acids. The ends lost 2 bases at V and 8 bases at J; junction bases unmatched: 11. CDR1 is SEHNR, CDR2 FQNEAQ, per germline (reference sequence). The chain's CDR3 is CASSLRMGTSGYYEQFF. The CDR3 DNA follows: TGTGCCAGCAGCTTAAGGATGGGGACTAGCGGCTATTATGAGCAGTTCTTC.

J is TRBJ2-7 and V is TRBV6-5; 14 nucleotides line up with TRBD2. Trimming took 0 bases from V and 6 from J; bases not matched to a gene: 13. Per germline, CDR1 MNHEY and CDR2 SVGAGI. The CDR3 covers 19 residues. The CDR3: CASSYSRGGLAGDRCEQYF. The DNA for the CDR3 is TGTGCCAGCAGTTACTCGCGGGGGGGACTAGCGGGAGATAGGTGCGAGCAGTACTTC.